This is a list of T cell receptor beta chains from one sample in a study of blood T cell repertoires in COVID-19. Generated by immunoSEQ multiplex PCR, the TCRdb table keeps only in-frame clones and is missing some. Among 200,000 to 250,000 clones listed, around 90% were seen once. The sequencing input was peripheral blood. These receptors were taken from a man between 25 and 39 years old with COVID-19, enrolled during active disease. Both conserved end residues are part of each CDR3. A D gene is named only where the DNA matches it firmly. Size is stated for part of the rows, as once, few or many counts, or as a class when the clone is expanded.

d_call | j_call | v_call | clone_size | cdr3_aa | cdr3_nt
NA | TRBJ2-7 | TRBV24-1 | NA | CATSETGNDYEQYF | TGTGCCACCAGCGAAACAGGGAATGACTACGAGCAGTACTTC
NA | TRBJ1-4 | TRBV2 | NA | CASSVGSRGEKLFF | TGTGCCAGCAGTGTGGGGTCTAGGGGCGAAAAACTGTTTTTT
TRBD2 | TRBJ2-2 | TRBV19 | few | CASSIGLAGPTNTGELFF | TGTGCCAGTAGTATAGGGCTAGCGGGCCCCACTAACACCGGGGAGCTGTTTTTT
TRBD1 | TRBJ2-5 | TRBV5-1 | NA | CASSPQGQLQETQYF | TGCGCCAGCAGCCCCCAGGGACAGCTCCAAGAGACCCAGTACTTC
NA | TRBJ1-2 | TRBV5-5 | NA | CASSKTTELGYGYTF | TGTGCCAGCAGCAAAACGACAGAGTTAGGCTATGGCTACACCTTC
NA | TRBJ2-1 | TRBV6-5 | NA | CASSYVVSSEQFF | TGTGCCAGCAGTTACGTCGTTAGTAGTGAGCAGTTCTTC
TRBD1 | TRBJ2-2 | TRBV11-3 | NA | CASSGITGGRNTGELFF | TGTGCCAGCAGCGGCATAACAGGGGGCAGGAACACCGGGGAGCTGTTTTTT
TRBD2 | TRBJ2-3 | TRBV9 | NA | CASSAGGAGGRTDTQYF | TGTGCCAGCAGCGCAGGGGGGGCGGGGGGGCGAACAGATACGCAGTATTTT
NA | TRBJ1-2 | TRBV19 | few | CASGPSGAYGYTF | TGTGCCAGCGGGCCTTCAGGGGCCTATGGCTACACCTTC
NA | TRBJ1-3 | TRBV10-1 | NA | CASTPRGGGAVYGNTIYF | TGCGCCAGCACCCCACGGGGGGGAGGGGCTGTGTATGGAAACACCATATATTTT
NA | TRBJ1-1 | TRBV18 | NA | CASSPSRETEAFF | TGTGCCAGCTCACCTTCGAGGGAAACTGAAGCTTTCTTT
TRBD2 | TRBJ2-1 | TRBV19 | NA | CASSPTSGNNNEQFF | TGTGCCAGTAGTCCGACTAGCGGGAACAACAATGAGCAGTTCTTC
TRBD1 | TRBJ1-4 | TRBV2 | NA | CASSEAQGGEKLFF | TGTGCCAGCAGTGAAGCCCAGGGGGGTGAAAAACTGTTTTTT
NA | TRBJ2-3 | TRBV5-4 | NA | CASSLPRSDTQYF | TGTGCCAGCAGCTTGCCTAGATCAGATACGCAGTATTTT
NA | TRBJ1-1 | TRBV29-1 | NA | CSVGGTTNTEAFF | TGCAGCGTTGGGGGCACTACGAACACTGAAGCTTTCTTT
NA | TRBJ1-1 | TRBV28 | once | CASSSLQAANTEAFF | TGTGCCAGCAGTTCCTTACAGGCGGCGAACACTGAAGCTTTCTTT
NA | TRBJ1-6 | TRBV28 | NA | CASSLYGGYSNSPLHF | TGTGCCAGCAGTTTATATGGGGGGTACTCTAATTCACCCCTCCACTTT
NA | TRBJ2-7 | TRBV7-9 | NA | CASSPGEADRSYEQYF | TGTGCCAGCAGCCCCGGAGAAGCGGACAGATCCTACGAGCAGTACTTC
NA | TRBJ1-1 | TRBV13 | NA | CASSLGGENTEAFF | TGTGCCAGCAGCTTAGGCGGGGAGAACACTGAAGCTTTCTTT
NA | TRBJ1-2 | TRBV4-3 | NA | CASSQEDRTYGYTF | TGCGCCAGCAGCCAAGAGGACAGAACCTATGGCTACACCTTC
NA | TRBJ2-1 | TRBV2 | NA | CASSEEGNEQFF | TGTGCCAGCAGTGAGGAGGGGAATGAGCAGTTCTTC
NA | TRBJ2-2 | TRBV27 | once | CASSLSRANGELFF | TGTGCCAGCAGTTTATCGAGGGCCAACGGGGAGCTGTTTTTT
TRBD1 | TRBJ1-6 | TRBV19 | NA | CASRGTGLGLHF | TGTGCCAGTAGAGGGACAGGTCTGGGCCTCCACTTT
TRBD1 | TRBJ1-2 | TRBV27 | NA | CASAGTGAGYTF | TGTGCCAGCGCCGGGACAGGAGCTGGCTACACCTTC
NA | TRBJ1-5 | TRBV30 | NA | CALLGTPNQPQHF | TGTGCCTTATTGGGGACACCGAATCAGCCCCAGCATTTT
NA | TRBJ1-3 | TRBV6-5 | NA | CASGGRQSSGNTIYF | TGTGCCAGCGGCGGCCGGCAGAGCTCTGGAAACACCATATATTTT
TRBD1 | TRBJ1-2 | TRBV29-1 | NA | CSVGQAGGYTF | TGCAGCGTGGGACAGGCTGGTGGCTACACCTTC
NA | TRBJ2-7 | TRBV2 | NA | CASKVPSQYYEQYF | TGTGCCAGCAAAGTACCCTCCCAGTACTACGAGCAGTACTTC
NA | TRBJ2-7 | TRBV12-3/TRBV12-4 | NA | CASRSPLGHEQYF | TGTGCCAGCAGGTCACCGCTAGGCCACGAGCAGTACTTC
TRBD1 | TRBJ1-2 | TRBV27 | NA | CASSFTGRTGSGYTF | TGTGCCAGCAGTTTTACCGGACGGACAGGGTCTGGCTACACCTTC
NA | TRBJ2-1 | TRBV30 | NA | CAWSDYRGGRQFF | TGTGCCTGGAGCGACTATAGGGGGGGACGGCAGTTCTTC
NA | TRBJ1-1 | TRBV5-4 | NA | CASSSLALRRAGSTEAFF | TGTGCCAGCAGCTCGCTCGCACTGAGAAGGGCGGGGAGCACTGAAGCTTTCTTT
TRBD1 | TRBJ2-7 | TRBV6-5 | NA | CASSLGTGSYEQYF | TGTGCCAGCAGTTTGGGGACAGGGTCCTACGAGCAGTACTTC
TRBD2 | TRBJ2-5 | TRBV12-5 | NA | CASGLGLAGVEETQYF | TGTGCTAGTGGTTTGGGACTAGCGGGAGTCGAAGAGACCCAGTACTTC
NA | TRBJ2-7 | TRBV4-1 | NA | CASSQEQGLSYEQYF | TGCGCCAGCAGCCAAGAACAGGGTCTTAGCTACGAGCAGTACTTC
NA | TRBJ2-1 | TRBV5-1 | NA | CASSLFAGSVNEQFF | TGCGCCAGCAGCTTATTCGCCGGGAGTGTCAATGAGCAGTTCTTC
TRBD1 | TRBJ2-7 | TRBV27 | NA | CASSLEQGLSYEQYF | TGTGCCAGCAGTTTGGAACAGGGGCTCTCCTACGAGCAGTACTTC
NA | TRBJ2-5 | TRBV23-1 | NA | CASSRPATGKETQYF | TGCGCCAGCAGTCGGCCCGCGACAGGTAAAGAGACCCAGTACTTC